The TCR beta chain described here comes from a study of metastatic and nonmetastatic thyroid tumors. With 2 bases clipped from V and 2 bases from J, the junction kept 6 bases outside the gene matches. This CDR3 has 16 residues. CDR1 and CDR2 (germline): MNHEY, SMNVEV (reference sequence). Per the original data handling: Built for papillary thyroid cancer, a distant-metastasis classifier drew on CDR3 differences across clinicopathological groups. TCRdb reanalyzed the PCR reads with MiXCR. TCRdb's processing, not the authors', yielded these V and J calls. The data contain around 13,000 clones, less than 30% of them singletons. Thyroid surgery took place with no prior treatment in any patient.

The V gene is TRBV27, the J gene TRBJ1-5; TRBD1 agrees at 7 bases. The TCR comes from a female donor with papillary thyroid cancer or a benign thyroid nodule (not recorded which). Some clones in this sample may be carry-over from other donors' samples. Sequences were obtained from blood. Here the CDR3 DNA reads TGTGCCAGCAGTTTAGGATCTGGGACAGGCAATCAGCCCCAGCATTTT. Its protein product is CASSLGSGTGNQPQHF.